There are a few counts of the clone carrying this T cell receptor beta chain. The V and J ends lost 5 bases and 5 bases, in that order; junction bases with no gene match: 3. CDR3 length: 14 amino acids. Germline CDR1 KGHSH, CDR2 LQKENI. Data came from immunoSEQ multiplex PCR; TCRdb stores just in-frame clones and leaves some out. This table has 12,000 to 15,000 clones, over 30% appearing once. This sample was included in a study of tumour-infiltrating T cells in Burkitt lymphoma. The V call is TRBV18, the J call TRBJ1-1; the match to TRBD1 covers 12 bases. This clonotype was obtained from a human donor with diffuse large B-cell lymphoma. The sample was tumor tissue. The DNA of the CDR3 is TGTGCCAGCTCATCGGGACAGGGGGCGACTGAAGCTTTCTTT. Its protein product is CASSSGQGATEAFF.